Shown below are 32 T cell receptor beta chains from a single sample sequenced in a study of human T cells and chemical hapten exposure. One entry per CDR3 protein results from TCRdb running MiXCR on the RACE reads. This table holds some 96,000 distinct CDR3 sequences, 9.3% found once. Time point indicated: patch test 2, 6 weeks after DPC sensitization. Treatment specified: therapeutic diphenylcyclopropenone sensitization with weekly scalp DPC. The source was whole blood, collected in connection with sensitization to the hapten diphenylcyclopropenone (DPC). Source of these receptors: a woman aged 40-49 years with alopecia areata. Some clones in this sample may be carry-over from other donors' samples.

This clonotype was detected once. The chain employs TRBV5-4 and TRBJ2-3, with TRBD2 matching 14 bases. This CDR3 comprises 17 residues. Germline V lookup: CDR1 SGHNT, CDR2 YYREEE (reference sequence). V lost 3 bases and J lost 3; bases outside the gene matches: 6. In DNA form, the CDR3 reads TGTGCCAGCAGCTCTCGACTAGCGGGAGGGCCGACAGATACGCAGTATTTT. Translated, it gives CASSSRLAGGPTDTQYF.

In its sample, this clonotype was seen a few times. J is TRBJ1-5 and V is TRBV6-1; D call uncertain. The CDR3 is 14 residues long. CDR1 and CDR2 from the germline V gene are MNHNS and SASEGT. V shed 1 base and J shed 4 bases, with 8 bases lying between them. In DNA form, the CDR3 reads TGTGCCAGCAGTGAAGGGGCGGGAAATCAGCCCCAGCATTTT. It codes for CASSEGAGNQPQHF.

This clonotype came up a few times. The CDR3 spells CASSEARIGPGELFF. The DNA of the CDR3 is TGTGCCAGCAGTGAAGCGCGTATCGGCCCCGGGGAGCTGTTTTTT. The genes are TRBV2 and TRBJ2-2; D remains ambiguous. Germline-derived CDR1 and CDR2 are SNHLY and FYNNEI. This CDR3 is built from 15 residues. Trimming cost V 0 bases and J 6 bases, with 11 bases left between them.

This clonotype has at least ten counts. This rearrangement joins TRBV28 to TRBJ2-3, with 11 bases identical to TRBD1. V lost 6 bases to trimming and J lost 2 bases; unmatched junction nucleotides: 7. Germline V gene data show CDR1 as MDHEN and CDR2 as SYDVKM. The CDR3 runs to 16 residues. The CDR3 sequence: CASSRWTGGLTDTQYF. The CDR3 region has the DNA TGTGCCAGCAGCCGCTGGACAGGGGGCCTCACAGATACGCAGTATTTT.

There are many counts of this clonotype. CDR3 amino acids: CASSTSMETQYF. For the CDR3, the DNA is TGTGCCAGCAGCACCTCGATGGAGACCCAGTACTTC. J is TRBJ2-5 and V is TRBV13; D not resolved. CDR3 length: 12 residues. V was cut by 5 bases and J by 5 bases, with 9 bases left in between. Germline CDR1 PRHDT, CDR2 FYEKMQ (reference sequence).

About this clonotype itself: A much larger clonotype is one base distant, so this may be a read error. The V and J genes are TRBV20-1 and TRBJ2-1; D possibly corresponds to TRBD2 (6 bases). The CDR3 length is 12 residues. Germline CDR1 DFQATT, CDR2 SNEGSKA (reference sequence). DNA of the CDR3: TGCCGTGCCGTTCCCGGGGGAGGCGAGCAGTTCTTC. It encodes CRAVPGGGEQFF.

This clonotype was picked up a small number of times. V gene TRBV7-2 combines with J gene TRBJ2-4; the D is unclear. The CDR3 runs 12 residues. Trimming removed 3 bases at V and 10 bases at J, with 10 bases between. The germline V gene has CDR1 SGHTA and CDR2 FQGNSA. In DNA form, the CDR3 reads TGTGCCAGCAGCTTGATGACAAGTATTCAGTACTTC. This codes for CASSLMTSIQYF.

V and J are TRBV20-1 and TRBJ1-1; D is possibly TRBD1 (6 bases). Deletions cut 3 bases from V and 0 bases from J, with 23 bases between. The germline CDR1 and CDR2 sequences are DFQATT and SNEGSKA (reference sequence). The CDR3 contains 18 residues. The CDR3 DNA reads TGCAGTGCTAGGGGGCCCAAAGACAGGTCCCATTTGAACACTGAAGCTTTCTTT. Amino acids: CSARGPKDRSHLNTEAFF.

The gene calls are TRBV4-2 and TRBJ1-3, with 7 bases lining up with TRBD1. J was trimmed by 0 bases and V by 4 bases; bases with no gene match: 12. CDR1 and CDR2 (germline): LGHNA, YNFKEQ. The CDR3 spans 18 residues. In nucleotides, the CDR3 is TGTGCCAGCAGCCGAGGACAGGTCGAACTTTTCTCTGGAAACACCATATATTTT. Translation gives CASSRGQVELFSGNTIYF.

This clonotype was observed many times. The V call is TRBV28, the J call TRBJ1-4; 7 bases match TRBD1. CDR3 length: 14 amino acids. Per the germline V gene, CDR1 is MDHEN and CDR2 is SYDVKM. The trim removed 2 bases at V and 6 bases at J, leaving 3 bases unmatched. The DNA of the CDR3 is TGTGCCAGCAGTTTAGGCAGGGGGGATGAAAAACTGTTTTTT. The encoded protein is CASSLGRGDEKLFF.

This clonotype has a handful of counts. V usage is TRBV9 and J usage is TRBJ2-2; D could derive from TRBD1 or TRBD2 (6 bases each). The germline V gene encodes CDR1 SGDLS and CDR2 YYNGEE. This CDR3 has 16 residues. With 0 bases removed from V and 1 base from J, the gap between germline ends came to 10 bases. The CDR3 bases are TGTGCCAGCAGCGTAGGCGGGACACTGAACACCGGGGAGCTGTTTTTT. This translates into CASSVGGTLNTGELFF.

This clonotype was seen a handful of times. This chain uses TRBV28 with TRBJ2-3, with D hard to call. The germline V and J ends were trimmed by 1 base and 4 bases, with 3 bases remaining between them. This CDR3 region has 12 residues. In germline, CDR1 is MDHEN, CDR2 SYDVKM. The CDR3 region is CASSLSADTQYF. CDR3 bases: TGTGCCAGCAGTTTATCGGCAGATACGCAGTATTTT. The whole variable domain, remainder taken from reference TRBV28 and TRBJ2-3, is DVKVTQSSRYLVKRTGEKVFLECVQDMDHENMFWYRQDPGLGLRLIYFSYDVKMKEKGDIPEGYSVSREKKERFSLILESASTNQTSMYLCASSLSADTQYFGPGTRLTVL.

Many counts were recorded for this clonotype. The chain employs TRBV7-2 and TRBJ2-5; weak D call: TRBD2 (5 bases). The CDR3 sequence is 13 residues long. V was cut by 8 bases and J by 4 bases, with 14 bases left in between. CDR1 is SGHTA, CDR2 FQGNSA, per germline. The CDR3 DNA is TGTGCCAGCTCGACGAGGGTAACAGAGACCCAGTACTTC. Translated: CASSTRVTETQYF.

The chain uses TRBV7-2 and TRBJ2-4; no clear D gene. The V end lost 2 bases, the J end lost 0 bases, and 14 bases lay between the germline ends. The CDR3 length is 17 residues. The germline V gene encodes CDR1 SGHTA and CDR2 FQGNSA. The CDR3 sequence is CASSLPLGNEAKNIQYF. The CDR3 bases are TGTGCCAGCAGCTTACCATTAGGGAATGAAGCCAAAAACATTCAGTACTTC.

This clonotype was detected ten times or more. The chain has TRBV2 and TRBJ2-2; D perhaps matches TRBD2 (7 bases). CDR1 is SNHLY and CDR2 is FYNNEI in the germline V gene. This CDR3 contains 13 residues. Between the trimmed V and J ends, which lost 11 bases and 6 bases, there was a span of 16 bases. In nucleotides, the CDR3 is TGTGCCGGGGGGGCAGGGACCGCCGGGGAGCTGTTTTTT. Protein: CAGGAGTAGELFF.

This clonotype was recorded at least ten times. This chain connects TRBV29-1 to TRBJ1-1, with TRBD1 matching 7 bases. The CDR3 totals 13 residues. V shed 3 bases and J 4 bases; nucleotides not matched to a gene: 5. Germline V gene data show CDR1 as SQVTM and CDR2 as ANQGSEA. CDR3 sequence (DNA): TGCAGCGTTGATTTTGCAGGGGGCACTGAAGCTTTCTTT. Translating it yields CSVDFAGGTEAFF.

There are many counts of this clonotype. The rearrangement links TRBV6-2 or TRBV6-3 to TRBJ2-3; TRBD2 matches at 9 bases. With V trimmed by 7 bases and J by 3 bases, 14 bases remained unmatched. Germline V lookup: CDR1 MNHEY, CDR2 SVGEGT. The CDR3 is made up of 17 amino acids. DNA of the CDR3: TGTGCCAGCAAAATCTCCGCTAGCGGGATACGGACAGATACGCAGTATTTT. The encoded protein is CASKISASGIRTDTQYF.

The rearrangement links TRBV20-1 to TRBJ2-1; 7 bases fit TRBD2. CDR1 DFQATT and CDR2 SNEGSKA come from the germline V gene (reference sequence). The CDR3 runs to 15 residues. J gave up 1 base and V 6 bases, and 9 bases lay outside the gene matches. The CDR3 DNA is TGCAGTGCCCAACCCAGCGGGATTTCCTACAATGAGCAGTTCTTC. It codes for CSAQPSGISYNEQFF.

This clonotype was detected ten times or more. This chain joins TRBV2 and TRBJ2-1; 7 positions match TRBD2. Germline assignment: CDR1 SNHLY and CDR2 FYNNEI. The CDR3 contains 14 residues. J gave up 9 bases and V 3 bases, and 8 bases lay outside the gene matches. Here the CDR3 DNA reads TGTGCCAGCAGTGAGCGGTGGGAGGGCGGTGAGCAGTTCTTC. Its protein is CASSERWEGGEQFF.

The sample holds a few counts of this clonotype. The chain joins TRBV20-1 to TRBJ2-3; D is ambiguous. In germline, CDR1 is DFQATT, CDR2 SNEGSKA (reference sequence). The CDR3 sequence is 15 residues long. V shed 5 bases and J shed 2 bases, with 17 bases lying between them. This CDR3 reads CSAPNARTNTDTQYF. The DNA of the CDR3 is TGCAGTGCTCCGAACGCGAGGACCAACACAGATACGCAGTATTTT.

This clonotype was recorded many times. The chain carries TRBV20-1 and TRBJ2-1, with D perhaps TRBD2 (6 bases). V shed 4 bases and J shed 0 bases, with 10 bases lying between them. This CDR3 is built from 14 residues. Looked up from germline, CDR1 is DFQATT and CDR2 is SNEGSKA (reference sequence). This CDR3 reads CSANLGGSYNEQFF. The CDR3 DNA follows: TGCAGTGCTAATCTGGGGGGCTCCTACAATGAGCAGTTCTTC.

The genes are TRBV28 and TRBJ2-6; D is possibly TRBD2 (5 bases). CDR1 MDHEN and CDR2 SYDVKM come from the germline V gene. The CDR3 consists of 16 residues. V was shortened by 7 bases and J by 0 bases, with 13 bases between the two germline ends. The chain's CDR3 is CASMEVRSSGANVLTF. As DNA, the CDR3 is TGTGCCAGCATGGAGGTCCGAAGCTCTGGGGCCAACGTCCTGACTTTC.

At least ten counts were recorded for this clonotype. The CDR3 sequence is CSLGSFRETQYF. CDR3 nucleotides: TGCAGCCTGGGGAGTTTTCGGGAGACCCAGTACTTC. V and J are TRBV29-1 and TRBJ2-5; TRBD2 is a possible D gene (5 bases). Per germline, CDR1 SQVTM and CDR2 ANQGSEA. This CDR3 is 12 amino acids long. V lost 8 bases, J lost 5 bases, and 15 bases lay in between. Full variable domain (rest looked up from reference TRBV29-1 and TRBJ2-5): SAVISQKPSRDICQRGTSLTIQCQVDSQVTMMFWYRQQPGQSLTLIATANQGSEATYESGFVIDKFPISRPNLTFSTLTVSNMSPEDSSIYLCSLGSFRETQYFGPGTRLLVL.

There are a few counts of this clonotype. The J gene is TRBJ2-1, the V gene TRBV12-3 or TRBV12-4, with 12 positions matching TRBD2. The CDR3 spans 16 residues. V gave up 1 base and J gave up 7 bases; unmatched junction bases: 5. This chain's CDR3 is CASSLVASGRANEQFF. The CDR3 DNA follows: TGTGCCAGCAGTTTAGTGGCTAGCGGGAGGGCAAATGAGCAGTTCTTC.

The gene calls are TRBV4-2 and TRBJ2-3; D is uncertain. The CDR3 is 15 residues long. Deletions cut 2 bases from V and 5 bases from J, with 14 bases between. Germline CDR1 reads LGHNA; CDR2 reads YNFKEQ. Here the CDR3 reads CASSQQVDGLDTQYF. In nucleotides, the CDR3 is TGTGCCAGCAGCCAACAAGTCGACGGGCTAGATACGCAGTATTTT.

The table lists this clonotype with a few counts. This rearrangement joins TRBV29-1 to TRBJ2-1, with D tentatively TRBD1 or TRBD2 (5 bases each). The CDR3 loop spans 14 amino acids. V was pared by 4 bases and J by 5 bases, with 15 bases between. Per germline, CDR1 SQVTM and CDR2 ANQGSEA. The CDR3, as DNA: TGCAGCGTTGTTATCGGGGCAGCGAACAATGAGCAGTTCTTC. Translating it yields CSVVIGAANNEQFF.

This clonotype came up many times. The chain recombines TRBV2 with TRBJ2-7; 11 bases are a match to TRBD1. The germline V gene has CDR1 SNHLY and CDR2 FYNNEI. This CDR3 has 15 residues. The junction had 7 bases not matched to a gene; V was cut back by 4 bases and J by 5 bases. This chain's CDR3 is CASSGGQGATDEQYF. CDR3 in DNA: TGTGCCAGCAGTGGAGGACAGGGGGCGACGGACGAGCAGTACTTC.

The chain recombines TRBV5-4 with TRBJ2-1, with D perhaps being TRBD1 or TRBD2 (5 bases each). CDR3 length equals 15 residues. V was trimmed by 4 bases and J by 0 bases, leaving 11 bases between them. Germline loops: CDR1 SGHNT, CDR2 YYREEE (reference sequence). The CDR3 DNA sequence: TGTGCCAGCAGCCCCGGGACGTACTCCTACAATGAGCAGTTCTTC. This gives the protein CASSPGTYSYNEQFF.

This clonotype has only a few counts. This sequence joins TRBV20-1 and TRBJ1-3, with D perhaps TRBD1 (5 bases). The V end lost 4 bases, the J end lost 0 bases, and 13 bases lay between the germline ends. The CDR3 spans 15 residues. The germline gives CDR1 DFQATT, CDR2 SNEGSKA (reference sequence). DNA of the CDR3: TGCAGTGCTACAGGGCCCTTGATCTCTGGAAACACCATATATTTT. It codes for CSATGPLISGNTIYF.

This clonotype has a handful of counts. The V gene is TRBV7-2, the J gene TRBJ2-4, with TRBD2 matching 15 bases. V trimming: 5 bases; J trimming: 1 base; junction bases outside the gene matches: 3. Germline V gene sequence: CDR1 SGHTA, CDR2 FQGNSA. The CDR3 consists of 17 residues. Here the CDR3 DNA reads TGTGCCAGCAGCCGGGGACTAGCGGGAGGCGCCAAAAACATTCAGTACTTC. This sequence encodes CASSRGLAGGAKNIQYF.

This clonotype was counted at least ten times. The V gene is TRBV9, the J gene TRBJ1-6, with TRBD1 identical over 9 bases. Germline values: CDR1 SGDLS, CDR2 YYNGEE. The CDR3 consists of 16 residues. V lost 4 bases, J lost 9 bases, and 11 bases stayed unmatched. CDR3 amino acids: CASSPDRGSNSSPLHF. CDR3 nucleotide sequence: TGTGCCAGCAGCCCGGACAGGGGCTCGAATTCTTCACCCCTCCACTTT.

This clonotype has ten or more counts. The chain combines TRBV4-1 with TRBJ1-1; TRBD1 matches at 7 bases. V was clipped by 4 bases and J by 4 bases; unmatched bases: 6. The CDR3 runs to 14 residues. CDR1 MGHRA and CDR2 YSYEKL come from the germline V gene. In DNA form, the CDR3 reads TGCGCCAGCAGCCCGACAGGGTCGGGCACTGAAGCTTTCTTT. It translates to CASSPTGSGTEAFF.